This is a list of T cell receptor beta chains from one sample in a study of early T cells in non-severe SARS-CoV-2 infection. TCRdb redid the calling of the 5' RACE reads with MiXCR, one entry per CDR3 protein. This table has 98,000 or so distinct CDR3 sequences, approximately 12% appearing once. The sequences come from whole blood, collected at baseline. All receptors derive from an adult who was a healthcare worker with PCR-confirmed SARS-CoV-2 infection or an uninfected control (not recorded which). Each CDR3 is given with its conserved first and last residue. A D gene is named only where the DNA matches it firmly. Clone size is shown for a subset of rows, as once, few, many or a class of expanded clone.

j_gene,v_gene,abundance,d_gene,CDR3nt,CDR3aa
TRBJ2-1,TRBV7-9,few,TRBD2,TGTGCCTCATCCGGGCTAGCGGTACTCAATGAGCAGTTCTTC,CASSGLAVLNEQFF
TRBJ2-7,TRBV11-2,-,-,TGTGCCAGCAGCCTCATAACCGGGGGCCCCCCGGCCGAGCAGTACTTC,CASSLITGGPPAEQYF
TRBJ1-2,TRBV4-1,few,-,TGCGCCAGCAGCCAGGCCGGGGTAGGTGGCTACACCTTC,CASSQAGVGGYTF
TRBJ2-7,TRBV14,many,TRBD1,TGTGCCAGTGGTAAACCGGGACAGGTCTACGAGCAGTACTTC,CASGKPGQVYEQYF
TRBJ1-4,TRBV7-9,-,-,TGTGCCAGCAGCCCGGGACTTTTCGACGCTGAAAAACTGTTTTTT,CASSPGLFDAEKLFF
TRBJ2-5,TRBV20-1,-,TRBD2,TGCAGTGCTAGAGCATTTGGGACTAGCGGGGAGACCCAGTACTTC,CSARAFGTSGETQYF
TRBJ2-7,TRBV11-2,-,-,TGTGCCAGCAGCTTAGAGGTGACAACTTCCTACGAGCAGTACTTC,CASSLEVTTSYEQYF
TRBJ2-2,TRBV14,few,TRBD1,TGTGCCAGCAGCCAAAGATTAACAGGGGACACCGGGGAGCTGTTTTTT,CASSQRLTGDTGELFF
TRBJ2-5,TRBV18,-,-,TGTGCCAGCTCACCACCCCAAGGAATTGAGACCCAGTACTTC,CASSPPQGIETQYF
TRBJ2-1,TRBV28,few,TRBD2,TGTGCCAGCAGTCAGACTAGCGCTCTGTACAATGAGCAGTTCTTC,CASSQTSALYNEQFF
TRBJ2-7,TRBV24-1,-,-,TGTGCCACCGGGGGCTCCACCTACGAGCAGTACTTC,CATGGSTYEQYF
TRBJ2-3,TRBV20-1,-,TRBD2,TGCAGTGCTGCACGGACTAGCGGAAGCACAGATACGCAGTATTTT,CSAARTSGSTDTQYF
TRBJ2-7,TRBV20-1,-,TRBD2,TGCAGTGCTAGGAACGCGGGAGGGGAATACGAGCAGTACTTC,CSARNAGGEYEQYF